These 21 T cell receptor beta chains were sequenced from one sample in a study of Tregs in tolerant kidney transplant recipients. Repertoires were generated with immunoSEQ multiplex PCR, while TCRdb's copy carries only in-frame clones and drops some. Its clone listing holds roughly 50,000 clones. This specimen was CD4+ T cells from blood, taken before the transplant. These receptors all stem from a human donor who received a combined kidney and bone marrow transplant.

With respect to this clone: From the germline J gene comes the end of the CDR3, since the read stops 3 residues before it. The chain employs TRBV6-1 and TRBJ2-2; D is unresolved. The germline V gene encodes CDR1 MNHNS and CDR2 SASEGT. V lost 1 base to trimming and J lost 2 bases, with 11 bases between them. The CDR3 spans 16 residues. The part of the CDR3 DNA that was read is TGTGCCAGCAGTGAAGGAGCCCGCACCAACACCGGGGAG. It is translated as CASSEGARTNTGE. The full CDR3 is CASSEGARTNTGELFF.

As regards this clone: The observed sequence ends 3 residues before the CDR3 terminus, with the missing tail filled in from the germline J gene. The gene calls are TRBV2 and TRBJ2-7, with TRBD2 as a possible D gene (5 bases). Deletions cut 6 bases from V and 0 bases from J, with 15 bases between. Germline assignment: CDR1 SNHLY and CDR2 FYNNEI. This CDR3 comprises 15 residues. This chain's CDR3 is CASSGVEPFSYEQYF. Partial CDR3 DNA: TGTGCCAGCAGCGGGGTTGAGCCCTTCTCCTACGAG.

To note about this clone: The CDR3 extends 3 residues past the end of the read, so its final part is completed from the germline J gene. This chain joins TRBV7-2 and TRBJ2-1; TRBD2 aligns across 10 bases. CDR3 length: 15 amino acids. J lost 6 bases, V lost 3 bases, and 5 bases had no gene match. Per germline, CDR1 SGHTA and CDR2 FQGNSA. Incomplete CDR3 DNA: TGTGCCAGCAGCTTTAGGCTAGCGGGAGTCAATGAG. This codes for CASSFRLAGVNE. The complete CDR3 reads CASSFRLAGVNEQFF. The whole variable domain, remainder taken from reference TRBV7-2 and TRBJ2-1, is GAGVSQSPSNKVTEKGKDVELRCDPISGHTALYWYRQSLGQGLEFLIYFQGNSAPDKSGLPSDRFSAERTGGSVSTLTIQRTQQEDSAVYLCASSFRLAGVNEQFFGPGTRLTVL.

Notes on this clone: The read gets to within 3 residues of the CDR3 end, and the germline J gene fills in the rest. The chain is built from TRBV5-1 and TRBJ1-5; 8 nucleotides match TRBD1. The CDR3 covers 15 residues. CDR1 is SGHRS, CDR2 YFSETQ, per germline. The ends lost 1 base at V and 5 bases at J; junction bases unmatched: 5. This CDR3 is CASSLRGQVDQPQHF. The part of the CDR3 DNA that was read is TGCGCCAGCAGCTTGAGGGGACAGGTGGATCAGCCC.

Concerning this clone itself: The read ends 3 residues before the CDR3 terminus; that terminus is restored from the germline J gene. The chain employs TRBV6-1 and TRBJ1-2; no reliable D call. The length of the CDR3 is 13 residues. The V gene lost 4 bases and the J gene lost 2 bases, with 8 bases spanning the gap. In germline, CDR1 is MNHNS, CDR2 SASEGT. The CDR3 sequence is CASSVAENYGYTF. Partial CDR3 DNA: TGTGCCAGCAGTGTTGCAGAGAACTATGGC.

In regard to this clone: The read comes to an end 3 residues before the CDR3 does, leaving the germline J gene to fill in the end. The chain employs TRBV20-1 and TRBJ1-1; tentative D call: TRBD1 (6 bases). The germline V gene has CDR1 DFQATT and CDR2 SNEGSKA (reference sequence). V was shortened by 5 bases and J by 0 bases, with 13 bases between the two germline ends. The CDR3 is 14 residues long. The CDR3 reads CSAPRTALNTEAFF. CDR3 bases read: TGCAGTGCTCCCAGGACAGCTTTGAACACTGAA.

CDR3 amino acids: CASSIGGKAANTGELFF. The DNA read from the CDR3 is TGTGCCAGTAGTATTGGGGGCAAAGCCGCGAACACCGGGGAG. The chain has TRBV19 and TRBJ2-2; tentative D call: TRBD1 (6 bases). The read gets to within 3 residues of the CDR3 end, and the germline J gene fills in the rest. The germline V and J ends were trimmed by 3 bases and 0 bases, with 14 bases remaining between them. The CDR3 is 17 residues long. In germline, CDR1 is LNHDA, CDR2 SQIVND (reference sequence).

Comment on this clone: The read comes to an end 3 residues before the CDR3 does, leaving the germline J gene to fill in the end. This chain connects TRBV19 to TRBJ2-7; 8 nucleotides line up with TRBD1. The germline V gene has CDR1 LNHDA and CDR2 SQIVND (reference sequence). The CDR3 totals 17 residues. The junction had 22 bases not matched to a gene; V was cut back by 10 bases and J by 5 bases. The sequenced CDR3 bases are TGTGCCACTTCGTCCGGGACAGGTTTGTTTTCGTGGAACGAG. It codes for CATSSGTGLFSWNE. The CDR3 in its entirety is CATSSGTGLFSWNEQYF.

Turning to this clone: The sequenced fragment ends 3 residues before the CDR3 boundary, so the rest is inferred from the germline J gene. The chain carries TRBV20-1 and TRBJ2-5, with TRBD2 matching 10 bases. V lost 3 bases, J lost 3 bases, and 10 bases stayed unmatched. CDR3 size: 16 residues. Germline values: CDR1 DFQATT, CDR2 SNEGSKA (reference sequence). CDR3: CSASIALAGREETQYF. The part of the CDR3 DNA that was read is TGCAGTGCTAGCATAGCACTAGCGGGGCGGGAAGAGACC.

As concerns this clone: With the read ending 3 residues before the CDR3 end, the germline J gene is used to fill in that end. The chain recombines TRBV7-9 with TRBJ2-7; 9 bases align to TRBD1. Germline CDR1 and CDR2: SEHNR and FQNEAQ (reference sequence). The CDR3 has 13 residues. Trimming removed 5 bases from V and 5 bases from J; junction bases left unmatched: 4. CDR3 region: CASSPGQGDEQYF. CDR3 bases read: TGTGCCAGCAGCCCGGGACAGGGCGACGAG.

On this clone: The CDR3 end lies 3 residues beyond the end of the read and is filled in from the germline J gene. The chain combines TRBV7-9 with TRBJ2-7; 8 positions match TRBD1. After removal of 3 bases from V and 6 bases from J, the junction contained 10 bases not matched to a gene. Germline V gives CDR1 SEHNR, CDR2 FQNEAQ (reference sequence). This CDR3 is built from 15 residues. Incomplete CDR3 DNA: TGTGCCAGCAGCTTGGGGACAGGAGACTATGGCGAG. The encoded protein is CASSLGTGDYGE. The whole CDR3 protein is CASSLGTGDYGEQYF. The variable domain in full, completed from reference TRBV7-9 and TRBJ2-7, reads DTGVSQNPRHKITKRGQNVTFRCDPISEHNRLYWYRQTLGQGPEFLTYFQNEAQLEKSRLLSDRFSAERPKGSFSTLEIQRTEQGDSAMYLCASSLGTGDYGEQYFGPGTRLTVT.

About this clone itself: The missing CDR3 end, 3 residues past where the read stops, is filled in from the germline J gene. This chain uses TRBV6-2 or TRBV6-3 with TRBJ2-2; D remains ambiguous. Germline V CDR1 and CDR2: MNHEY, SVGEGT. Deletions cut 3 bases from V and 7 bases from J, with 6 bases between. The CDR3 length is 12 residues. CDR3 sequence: CASSYVGGELFF. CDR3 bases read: TGTGCCAGCAGTTATGTCGGCGGGGAG.

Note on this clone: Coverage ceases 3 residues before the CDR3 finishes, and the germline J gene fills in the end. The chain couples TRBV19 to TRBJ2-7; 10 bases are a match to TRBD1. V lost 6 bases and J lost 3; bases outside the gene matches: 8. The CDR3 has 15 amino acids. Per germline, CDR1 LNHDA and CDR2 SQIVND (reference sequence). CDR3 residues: CASRAPGQGFYEQYF. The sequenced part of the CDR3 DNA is TGTGCCAGTAGAGCCCCGGGACAGGGGTTCTACGAG. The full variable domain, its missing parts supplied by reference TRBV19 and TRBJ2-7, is DGGITQSPKYLFRKEGQNVTLSCEQNLNHDAMYWYRQDPGQGLRLIYYSQIVNDFQKGDIAEGYSVSREKKESFPLTVTSAQKNPTAFYLCASRAPGQGFYEQYFGPGTRLTVT.

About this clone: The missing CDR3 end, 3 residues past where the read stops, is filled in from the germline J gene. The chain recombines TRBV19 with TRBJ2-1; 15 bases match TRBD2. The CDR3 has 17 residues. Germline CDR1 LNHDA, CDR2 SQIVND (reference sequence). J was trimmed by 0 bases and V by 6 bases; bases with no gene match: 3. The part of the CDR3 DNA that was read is TGTGCCAGTAGCGGGACTAGCGGGGGGAGCTCCTACAATGAG. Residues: CASSGTSGGSSYNE. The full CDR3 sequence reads CASSGTSGGSSYNEQFF. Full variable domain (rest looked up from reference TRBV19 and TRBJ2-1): DGGITQSPKYLFRKEGQNVTLSCEQNLNHDAMYWYRQDPGQGLRLIYYSQIVNDFQKGDIAEGYSVSREKKESFPLTVTSAQKNPTAFYLCASSGTSGGSSYNEQFFGPGTRLTVL.

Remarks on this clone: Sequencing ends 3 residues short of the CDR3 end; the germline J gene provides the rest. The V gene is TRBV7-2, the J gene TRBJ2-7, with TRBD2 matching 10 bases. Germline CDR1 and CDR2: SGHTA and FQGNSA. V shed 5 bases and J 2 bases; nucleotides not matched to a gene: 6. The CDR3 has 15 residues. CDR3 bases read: TGTGCCAGCAGCCCCGGGACTAGCGCAGCCTACGAG. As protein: CASSPGTSAAYE. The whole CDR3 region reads CASSPGTSAAYEQYF.

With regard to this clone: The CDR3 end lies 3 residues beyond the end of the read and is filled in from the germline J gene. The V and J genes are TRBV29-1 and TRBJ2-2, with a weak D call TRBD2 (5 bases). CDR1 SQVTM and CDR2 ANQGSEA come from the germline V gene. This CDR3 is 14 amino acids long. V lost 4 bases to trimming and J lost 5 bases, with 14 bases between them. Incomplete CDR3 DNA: TGCAGCGTTGGCCCCGCGGGTGGGACCGGGGAG. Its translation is CSVGPAGGTGE. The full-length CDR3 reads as CSVGPAGGTGELFF.

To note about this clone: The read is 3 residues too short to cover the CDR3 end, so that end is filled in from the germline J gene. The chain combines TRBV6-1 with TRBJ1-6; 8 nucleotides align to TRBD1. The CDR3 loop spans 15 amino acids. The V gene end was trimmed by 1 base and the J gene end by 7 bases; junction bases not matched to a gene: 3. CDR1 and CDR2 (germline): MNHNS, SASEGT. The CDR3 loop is CASSEVGQGNSPLHF. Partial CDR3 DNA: TGTGCCAGCAGTGAAGTCGGACAGGGAAATTCACCC.

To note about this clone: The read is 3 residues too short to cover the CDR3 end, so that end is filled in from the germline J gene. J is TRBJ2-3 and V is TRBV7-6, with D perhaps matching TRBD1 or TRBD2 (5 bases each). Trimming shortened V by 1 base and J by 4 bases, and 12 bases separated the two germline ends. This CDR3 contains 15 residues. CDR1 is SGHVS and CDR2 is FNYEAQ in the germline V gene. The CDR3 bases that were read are TGTGCCAGCAGCTTAGGGGGAAGAGGGGCAGATACG. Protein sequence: CASSLGGRGADT. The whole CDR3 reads CASSLGGRGADTQYF. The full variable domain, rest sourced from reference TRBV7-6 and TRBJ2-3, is GAGVSQSPRYKVTKRGQDVALRCDPISGHVSLYWYRQALGQGPEFLTYFNYEAQQDKSGLPNDRFSAERPEGSISTLTIQRTEQRDSAMYRCASSLGGRGADTQYFGPGTRLTVL.

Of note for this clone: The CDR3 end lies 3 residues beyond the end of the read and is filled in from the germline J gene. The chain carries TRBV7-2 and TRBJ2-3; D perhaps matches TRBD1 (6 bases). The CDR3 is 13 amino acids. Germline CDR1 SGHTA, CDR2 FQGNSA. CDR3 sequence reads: CASRDATGSTQYF. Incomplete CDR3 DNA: TGTGCCAGCAGGGATGCAACAGGGTCGACG.

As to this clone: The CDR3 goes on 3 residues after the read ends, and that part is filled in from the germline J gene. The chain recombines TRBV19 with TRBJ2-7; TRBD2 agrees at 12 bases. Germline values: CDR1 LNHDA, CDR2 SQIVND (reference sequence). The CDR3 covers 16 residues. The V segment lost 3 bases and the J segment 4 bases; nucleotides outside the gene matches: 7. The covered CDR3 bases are TGTGCCAGTAGTATGAAAGGGACTAGCGGGTGGTACGAG. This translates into CASSMKGTSGWYE. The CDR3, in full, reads CASSMKGTSGWYEQYF.

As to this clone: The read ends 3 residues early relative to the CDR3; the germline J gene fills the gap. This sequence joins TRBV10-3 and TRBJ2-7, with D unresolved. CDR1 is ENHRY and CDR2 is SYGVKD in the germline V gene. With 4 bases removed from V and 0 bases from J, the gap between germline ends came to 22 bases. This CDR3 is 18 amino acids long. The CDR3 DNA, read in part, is TGTGCCATCAGTGGTATAGAAGAGGCTGGAAGCGACTCCTACGAG. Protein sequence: CAISGIEEAGSDSYE. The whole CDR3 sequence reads CAISGIEEAGSDSYEQYF.